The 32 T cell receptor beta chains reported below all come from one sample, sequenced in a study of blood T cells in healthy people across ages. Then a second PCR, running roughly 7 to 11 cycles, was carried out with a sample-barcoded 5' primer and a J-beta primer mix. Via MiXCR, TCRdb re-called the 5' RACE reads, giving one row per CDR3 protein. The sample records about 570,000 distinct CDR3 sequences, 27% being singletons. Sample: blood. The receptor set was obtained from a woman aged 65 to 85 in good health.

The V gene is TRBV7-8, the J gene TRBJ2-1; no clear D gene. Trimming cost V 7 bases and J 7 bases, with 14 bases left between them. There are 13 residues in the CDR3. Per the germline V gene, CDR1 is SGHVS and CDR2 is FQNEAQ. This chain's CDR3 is CASKPPARNEQFF. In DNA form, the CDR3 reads TGTGCCAGCAAACCCCCTGCTCGTAATGAGCAGTTCTTC.

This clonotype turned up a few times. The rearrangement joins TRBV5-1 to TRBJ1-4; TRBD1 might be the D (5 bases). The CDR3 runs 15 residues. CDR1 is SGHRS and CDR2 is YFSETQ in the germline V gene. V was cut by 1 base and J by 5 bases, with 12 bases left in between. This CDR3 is CASSLSGGPNEKLFF. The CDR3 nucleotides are TGCGCCAGCAGCTTGTCGGGGGGTCCAAATGAAAAACTGTTTTTT. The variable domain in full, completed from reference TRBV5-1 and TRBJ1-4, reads KAGVTQTPRYLIKTRGQQVTLSCSPISGHRSVSWYQQTPGQGLQFLFEYFSETQRNKGNFPGRFSGRQFSNSRSEMNVSTLELGDSALYLCASSLSGGPNEKLFFGSGTQLSVL.

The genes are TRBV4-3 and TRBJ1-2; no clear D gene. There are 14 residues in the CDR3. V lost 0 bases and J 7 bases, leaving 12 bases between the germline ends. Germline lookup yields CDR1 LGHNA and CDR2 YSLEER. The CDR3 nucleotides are TGCGCCAGCAGCCAAGAAGTACAGAGCCTTGGCTACACCTTC. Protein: CASSQEVQSLGYTF.

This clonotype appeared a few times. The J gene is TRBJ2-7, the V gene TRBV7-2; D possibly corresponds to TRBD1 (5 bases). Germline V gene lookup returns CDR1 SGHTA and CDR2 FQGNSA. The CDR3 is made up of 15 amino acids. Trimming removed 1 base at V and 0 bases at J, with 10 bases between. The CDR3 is CASSLEGQPSYEQYF. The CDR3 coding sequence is TGTGCCAGCAGCTTAGAGGGGCAGCCCTCCTACGAGCAGTACTTC.

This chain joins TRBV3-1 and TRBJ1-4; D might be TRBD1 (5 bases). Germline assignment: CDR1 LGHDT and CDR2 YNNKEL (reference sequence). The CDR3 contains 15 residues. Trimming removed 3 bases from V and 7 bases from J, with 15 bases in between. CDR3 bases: TGTGCCAGCAGCCAGCTCGGGACCTTGGGTGAAAAACTGTTTTTT. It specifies CASSQLGTLGEKLFF. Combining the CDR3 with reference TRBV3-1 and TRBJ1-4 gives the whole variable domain DTAVSQTPKYLVTQMGNDKSIKCEQNLGHDTMYWYKQDSKKFLKIMFSYNNKELIINETVPNRFSPKSPDKAHLNLHINSLELGDSAVYFCASSQLGTLGEKLFFGSGTQLSVL.

Here the CDR3 DNA reads TGTGCCAGCAAGGGACAGGGCTACGAGCAGTACTTC. Translating it yields CASKGQGYEQYF. The chain employs TRBV2 and TRBJ2-7; 9 nucleotides match TRBD1. There are 12 residues in the CDR3. The V and J ends lost 7 bases and 3 bases, in that order; junction bases with no gene match: 1. CDR1 and CDR2 from the germline V gene are SNHLY and FYNNEI.

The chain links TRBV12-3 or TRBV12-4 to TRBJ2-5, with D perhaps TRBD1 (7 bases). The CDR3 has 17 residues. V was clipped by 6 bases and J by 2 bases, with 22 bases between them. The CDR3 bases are TGTGCCAGCAGGCCCTATTCAGGGCAGGGGGGACAAGAGACCCAGTACTTC. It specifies CASRPYSGQGGQETQYF.

CDR3 sequence (DNA): TGTGCCAGCAGCCAAGGATCTTGGGGCGGACTAGGATACAATGAGCAGTTCTTC. Translation gives CASSQGSWGGLGYNEQFF. The genes are TRBV14 and TRBJ2-5; TRBD2 matches at 7 bases. TRBJ2-1 explains the end of the DNA better; the J call may be wrong. CDR1 and CDR2 from the germline V gene are SGHDN and FVKESK. This CDR3 spans 18 amino acids.

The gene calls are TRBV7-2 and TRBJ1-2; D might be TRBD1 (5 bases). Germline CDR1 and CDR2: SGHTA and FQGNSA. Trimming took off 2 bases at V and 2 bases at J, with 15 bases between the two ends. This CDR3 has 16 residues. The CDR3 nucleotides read TGTGCCAGCAGCTTACTAGGGGTAATCGGCAACTATGGCTACACCTTC. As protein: CASSLLGVIGNYGYTF.

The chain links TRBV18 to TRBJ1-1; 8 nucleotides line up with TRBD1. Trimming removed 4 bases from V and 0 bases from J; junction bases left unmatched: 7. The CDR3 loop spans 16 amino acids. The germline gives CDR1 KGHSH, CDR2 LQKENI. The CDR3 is CASSQDRGGMNTEAFF. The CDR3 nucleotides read TGTGCCAGCTCACAAGACAGGGGTGGAATGAACACTGAAGCTTTCTTT. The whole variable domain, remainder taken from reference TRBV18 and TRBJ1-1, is NAGVMQNPRHLVRRRGQEARLRCSPMKGHSHVYWYRQLPEEGLKFMVYLQKENIIDESGMPKERFSAEFPKEGPSILRIQQVVRGDSAAYFCASSQDRGGMNTEAFFGQGTRLTVV.

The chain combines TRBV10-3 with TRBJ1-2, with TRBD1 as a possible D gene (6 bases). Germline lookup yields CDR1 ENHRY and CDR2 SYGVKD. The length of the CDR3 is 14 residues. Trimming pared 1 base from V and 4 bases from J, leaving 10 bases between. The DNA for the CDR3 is TGTGCCATCAGTGAGTTACAGGGTTCCTATGGCTACACCTTC. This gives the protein CAISELQGSYGYTF.

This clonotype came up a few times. In nucleotides, the CDR3 is TGCGCCAGCAGCCAAGATTTGTGGGGGGGCTCCTACAATGAGCAGTTCTTC. Translated, it gives CASSQDLWGGSYNEQFF. The rearrangement uses TRBV4-3 and TRBJ2-1; TRBD2 matches at 7 bases. Germline loops: CDR1 LGHNA, CDR2 YSLEER. CDR3 length: 17 amino acids. The V and J ends lost 0 bases and 0 bases, in that order; junction bases with no gene match: 5.

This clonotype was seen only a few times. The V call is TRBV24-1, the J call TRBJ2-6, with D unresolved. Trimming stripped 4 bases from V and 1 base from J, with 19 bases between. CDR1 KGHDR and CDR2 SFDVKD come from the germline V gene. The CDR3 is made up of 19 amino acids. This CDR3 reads CATSDSTRAPVSGANVLTF. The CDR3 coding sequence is TGTGCCACCAGTGACAGTACAAGGGCGCCCGTGTCTGGGGCCAACGTCCTGACTTTC.

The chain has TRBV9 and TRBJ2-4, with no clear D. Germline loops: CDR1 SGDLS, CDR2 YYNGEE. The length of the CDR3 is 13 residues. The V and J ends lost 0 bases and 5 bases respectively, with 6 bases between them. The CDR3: CASSVGSENIQYF. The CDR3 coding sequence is TGTGCCAGCAGCGTAGGGAGCGAAAACATTCAGTACTTC.

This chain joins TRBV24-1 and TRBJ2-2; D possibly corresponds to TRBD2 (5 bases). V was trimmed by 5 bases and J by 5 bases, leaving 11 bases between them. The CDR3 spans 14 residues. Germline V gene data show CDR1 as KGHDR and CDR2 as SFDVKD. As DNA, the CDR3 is TGTGCCACCAGTGGGACGGGGAAGACCGGGGAGCTGTTTTTT. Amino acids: CATSGTGKTGELFF.

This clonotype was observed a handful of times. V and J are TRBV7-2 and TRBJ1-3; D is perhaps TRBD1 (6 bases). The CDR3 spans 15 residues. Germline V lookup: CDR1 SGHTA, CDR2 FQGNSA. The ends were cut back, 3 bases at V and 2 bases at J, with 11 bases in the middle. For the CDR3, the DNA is TGTGCCAGCAGCTTTTCGGCAGGGGCTGGAAACACCATATATTTT. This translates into CASSFSAGAGNTIYF.

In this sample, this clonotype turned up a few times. Here the CDR3 reads CASSSAGTAGYYEQYF. CDR3 nucleotide sequence: TGTGCCAGCAGCTCCGCCGGGACAGCTGGCTACTACGAGCAGTACTTC. The chain uses TRBV7-9 and TRBJ2-7, with 7 bases fitting TRBD1. Germline V gives CDR1 SEHNR, CDR2 FQNEAQ (reference sequence). The CDR3 covers 16 residues. V was pared by 4 bases and J by 3 bases, with 12 bases of the junction left unmatched.

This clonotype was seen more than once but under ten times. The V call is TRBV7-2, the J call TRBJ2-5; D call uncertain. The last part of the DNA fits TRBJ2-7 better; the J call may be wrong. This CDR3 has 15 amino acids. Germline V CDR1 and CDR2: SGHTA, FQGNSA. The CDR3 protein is CASSSRSPSSDEQYF. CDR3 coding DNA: TGTGCCAGCAGCTCTCGAAGCCCTTCCTCTGACGAGCAGTACTTC.

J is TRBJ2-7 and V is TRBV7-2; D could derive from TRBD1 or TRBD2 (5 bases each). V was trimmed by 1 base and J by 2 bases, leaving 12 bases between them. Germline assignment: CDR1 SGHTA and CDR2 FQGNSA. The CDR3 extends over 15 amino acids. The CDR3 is CASSLDSGTAYEQYF. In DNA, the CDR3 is TGTGCCAGCAGCTTAGACTCCGGGACCGCCTACGAGCAGTACTTC.

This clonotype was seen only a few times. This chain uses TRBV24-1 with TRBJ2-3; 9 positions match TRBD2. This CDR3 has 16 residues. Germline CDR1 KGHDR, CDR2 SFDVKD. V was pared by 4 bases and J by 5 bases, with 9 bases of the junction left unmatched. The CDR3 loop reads CATSETLAGKGDTQYF. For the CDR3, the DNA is TGTGCCACCAGTGAAACCCTAGCGGGGAAGGGAGATACGCAGTATTTT.

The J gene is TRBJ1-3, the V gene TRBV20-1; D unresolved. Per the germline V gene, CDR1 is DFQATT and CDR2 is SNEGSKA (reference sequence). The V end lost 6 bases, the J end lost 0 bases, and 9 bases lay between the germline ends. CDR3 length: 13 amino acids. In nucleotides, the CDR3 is TGCAGTGCCGGGAACAGCTCTGGAAACACCATATATTTT. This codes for CSAGNSSGNTIYF.

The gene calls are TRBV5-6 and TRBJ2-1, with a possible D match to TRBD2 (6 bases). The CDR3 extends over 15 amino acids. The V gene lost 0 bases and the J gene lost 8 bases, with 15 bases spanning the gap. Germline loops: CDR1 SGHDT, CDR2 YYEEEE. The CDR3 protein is CASSLAGRGADEQFF. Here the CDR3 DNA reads TGTGCCAGCAGCTTGGCAGGGCGCGGGGCGGATGAGCAGTTCTTC.

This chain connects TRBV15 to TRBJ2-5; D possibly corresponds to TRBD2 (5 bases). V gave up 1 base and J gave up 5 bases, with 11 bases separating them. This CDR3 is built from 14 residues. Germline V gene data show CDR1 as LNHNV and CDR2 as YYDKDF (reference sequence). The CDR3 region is CATSRGSSRETQYF. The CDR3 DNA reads TGTGCCACCAGCAGAGGGTCTAGCAGGGAGACCCAGTACTTC.

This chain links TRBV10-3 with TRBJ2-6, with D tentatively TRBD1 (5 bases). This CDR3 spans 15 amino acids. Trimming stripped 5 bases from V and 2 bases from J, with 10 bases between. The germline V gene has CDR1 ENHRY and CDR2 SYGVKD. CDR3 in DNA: TGTGCCATCAGTAATCAGGGCGCTGGGGCCAACGTCCTGACTTTC. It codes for CAISNQGAGANVLTF.

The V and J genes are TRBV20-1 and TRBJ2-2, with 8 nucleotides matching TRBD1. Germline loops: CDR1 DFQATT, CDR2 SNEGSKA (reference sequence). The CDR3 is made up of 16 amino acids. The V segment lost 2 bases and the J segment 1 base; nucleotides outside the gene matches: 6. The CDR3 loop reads CSARPSGTGNTGELFF. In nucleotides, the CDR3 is TGCAGTGCTAGACCGTCCGGGACAGGGAACACCGGGGAGCTGTTTTTT.

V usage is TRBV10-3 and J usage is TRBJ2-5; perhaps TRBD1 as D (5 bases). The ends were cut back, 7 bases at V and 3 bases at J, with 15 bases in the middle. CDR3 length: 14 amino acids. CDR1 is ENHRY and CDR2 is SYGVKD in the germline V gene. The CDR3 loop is CAIKGSGREETQYF. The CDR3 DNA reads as TGTGCCATCAAGGGTTCGGGCAGGGAAGAGACCCAGTACTTC.

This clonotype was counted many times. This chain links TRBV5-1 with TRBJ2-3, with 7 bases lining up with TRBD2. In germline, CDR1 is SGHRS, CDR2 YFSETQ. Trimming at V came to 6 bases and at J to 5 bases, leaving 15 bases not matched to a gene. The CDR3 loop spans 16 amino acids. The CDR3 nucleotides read TGCGCCAGCAACCCGGGGCGGACTAGTTACAAAGATACGCAGTATTTT. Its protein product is CASNPGRTSYKDTQYF.

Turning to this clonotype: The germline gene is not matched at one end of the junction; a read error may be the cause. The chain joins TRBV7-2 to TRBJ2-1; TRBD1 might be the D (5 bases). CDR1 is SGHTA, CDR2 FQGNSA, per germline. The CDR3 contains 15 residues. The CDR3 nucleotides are TGTGCCAGCAGCGAAAACAGGCTTACCTACAATGTGCAGTTCTTC. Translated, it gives CASSENRLTYNVQFF.

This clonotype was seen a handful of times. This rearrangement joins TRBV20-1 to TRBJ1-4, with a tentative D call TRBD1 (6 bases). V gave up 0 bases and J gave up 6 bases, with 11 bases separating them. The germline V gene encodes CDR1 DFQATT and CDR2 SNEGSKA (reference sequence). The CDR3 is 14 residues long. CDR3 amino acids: CSARDRTADEKLFF. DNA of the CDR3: TGCAGTGCTAGAGATCGGACAGCCGATGAAAAACTGTTTTTT.

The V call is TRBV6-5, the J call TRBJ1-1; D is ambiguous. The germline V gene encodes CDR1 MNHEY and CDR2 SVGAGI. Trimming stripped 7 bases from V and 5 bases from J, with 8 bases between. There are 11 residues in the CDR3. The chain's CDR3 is CASKDGTEAFF. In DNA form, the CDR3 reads TGTGCCAGCAAAGACGGAACTGAAGCTTTCTTT.

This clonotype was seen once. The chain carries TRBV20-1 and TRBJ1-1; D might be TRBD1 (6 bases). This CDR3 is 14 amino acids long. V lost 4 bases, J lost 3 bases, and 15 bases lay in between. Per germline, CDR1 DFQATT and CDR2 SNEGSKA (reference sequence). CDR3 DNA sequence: TGCAGTGCTACAAGGGACATCGGGGACACTGAAGCTTTCTTT. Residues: CSATRDIGDTEAFF.

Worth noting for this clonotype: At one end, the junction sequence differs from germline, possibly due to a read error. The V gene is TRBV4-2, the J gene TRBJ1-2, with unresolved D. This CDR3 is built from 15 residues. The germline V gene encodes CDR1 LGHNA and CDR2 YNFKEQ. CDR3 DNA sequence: TGTGCCAGTAGCCAAGGACGGGGTTCGAACTATGGCTACACCTTC. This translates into CASSQGRGSNYGYTF.